This T cell receptor beta chain was recovered during a study of cytomegalovirus exposure and HLA in healthy donors. Study overall: There were around 100 million unique TCR beta sequences, drawn from 150 million to 200 million T cells, in an earlier analysis.

This clone was seen once. What it binds is unknown. Vbeta (60) and Jbeta (13) primers were used in the PCR. Libraries were prepared by immunoSEQ multiplex PCR; TCRdb keeps only in-frame clonotypes and omits some of them. The sample lists 60,000 to 70,000 clones; roughly 79% were seen once. Whole-study results and caveats: The authors confirmed in vitro that a few CMV-associated chains were specific for CMV antigens. Some V segments, TRBV6-2 and TRBV6-3 among them, were indistinguishable and were therefore excluded. In a later analysis, at a false discovery rate of 0.05, 16,951 TCR beta sequences were associated with HLA alleles.

Between the trimmed V and J ends, which lost 1 base and 0 bases, there was a span of 15 bases. The germline gives CDR1 SGHRS, CDR2 YFSETQ. This CDR3 is 17 amino acids long. The chain carries TRBV5-1 and TRBJ2-3; D uncertain. The TCR was taken from a man aged 50 to 59 in good health and CMV-seronegative. The specimen sequenced was PBMCs. CDR3 sequence (DNA): TGCGCCAGCAGCTTGAAACCGCTAGTTGATAGCACAGATACGCAGTATTTT. As protein: CASSLKPLVDSTDTQYF.